These 21 T cell receptor beta chains were sequenced from one sample in a study of T cells in Graves' hyperthyroidism and ophthalmopathy. It was RNA transcripts that yielded the amplified TCR beta CDR3 regions. The HTBI primer set was used in a first-round RT-PCR of the TCR CDR3. TCRdb redid the calling of the multiplex PCR reads with MiXCR, one entry per CDR3 protein. This table holds about 400,000 distinct CDR3 sequences, less than 15% found once. Sequencing was carried out using blood. These receptors all come from a woman aged 18-29 years with Graves' hyperthyroidism.

This clonotype was seen at least ten times. CDR3 coding DNA: TGTGCCAGCAGCGTTGGGACAGGGGGCATGAGAGAGACCCAGTACTTC. It codes for CASSVGTGGMRETQYF. The chain has TRBV9 and TRBJ2-5; 12 bases are shared with TRBD1. CDR3 length equals 16 residues. V lost 2 bases to trimming and J lost 4 bases; unmatched junction nucleotides: 6. Germline CDR1 SGDLS, CDR2 YYNGEE.

This clonotype came up a few times. The chain has TRBV27 and TRBJ1-4, with TRBD1 matching over 10 bases. Per germline, CDR1 MNHEY and CDR2 SMNVEV (reference sequence). The CDR3 sequence is 14 residues long. Unmatched junction bases numbered 6, after V lost 9 bases and J lost 5 bases. The CDR3 DNA is TGTGCCAGTGCGTCGGGACAGGGGAATGAAAAACTGTTTTTT. Its protein product is CASASGQGNEKLFF.

This clonotype was detected a few times. This chain uses TRBV5-4 with TRBJ2-1, with 12 bases that match TRBD1. Germline CDR1 is SGHNT and CDR2 is YYREEE (reference sequence). The CDR3 loop spans 15 amino acids. V lost 4 bases, J lost 8 bases, and 7 bases stayed unmatched. The chain's CDR3 is CASSARGQGADEQFF. The CDR3 region has the DNA TGTGCCAGCAGCGCCCGGGGACAGGGGGCCGATGAGCAGTTCTTC.

The table lists this clonotype with many counts. The J gene is TRBJ2-2, the V gene TRBV5-6; 11 positions match TRBD1. Losses at the gene ends were 3 bases for V and 4 bases for J; bases not matched to a gene: 2. Per the germline V gene, CDR1 is SGHDT and CDR2 is YYEEEE. The CDR3 has 15 residues. The CDR3 loop is CASSSGTGGTGELFF. CDR3 DNA: TGTGCCAGCAGCTCCGGGACAGGGGGCACCGGGGAGCTGTTTTTT.

This chain uses TRBV20-1 with TRBJ1-2; possible D gene TRBD1, 5 bases. With 5 bases removed from V and 5 bases from J, the gap between germline ends came to 18 bases. Germline CDR1 is DFQATT and CDR2 is SNEGSKA (reference sequence). The CDR3 length is 14 residues. CDR3 bases: TGCAGTGCTGGCAGATACAGGTCTCAGTATGGCTACACCTTC. This encodes CSAGRYRSQYGYTF.

The chain employs TRBV7-3 and TRBJ1-5, with D uncertain. Deletions cut 5 bases from V and 6 bases from J, with 11 bases between. From germline, CDR1 is SGHTA and CDR2 FQGTGA. This CDR3 contains 13 residues. The CDR3 reads CASSIQDGQPQHF. CDR3 DNA: TGTGCCAGCAGCATCCAGGACGGTCAGCCCCAGCATTTT.

This clonotype occurred many times. V and J are TRBV24-1 and TRBJ1-1; D ambiguous. Germline V gene data show CDR1 as KGHDR and CDR2 as SFDVKD. The V end was cut by 2 bases, the J end by 3 bases, with 15 bases between. CDR3 length equals 16 residues. The CDR3, as DNA: TGTGCCACCAGTGATTCCAACAGCGGAGGGTACACTGAAGCTTTCTTT. This gives the protein CATSDSNSGGYTEAFF.

The chain has TRBV20-1 and TRBJ2-3, with D maybe TRBD2 (5 bases). From germline, CDR1 is DFQATT and CDR2 SNEGSKA (reference sequence). CDR3 length: 13 residues. Trimming removed 0 bases from V and 4 bases from J, with 8 bases in between. CDR3: CSARDLSADTQYF. The CDR3 nucleotides are TGCAGTGCTAGAGATCTTAGCGCAGATACGCAGTATTTT.

The CDR3 spells CASSYSNRGGAKNIQYF. The CDR3 DNA reads TGTGCCAGCAGTTACTCGAATCGCGGGGGAGCCAAAAACATTCAGTACTTC. The chain uses TRBV6-2 or TRBV6-3 and TRBJ2-4; TRBD2 agrees at 7 bases. The V and J ends lost 0 bases and 0 bases, in that order; junction bases with no gene match: 5. The CDR3 totals 17 residues. Germline V gene data show CDR1 as MNHEY and CDR2 as SVGEGT.

The CDR3 protein is CASSPKQAYNSPLHF. The CDR3 nucleotides are TGTGCCAGCAGCCCAAAGCAGGCGTATAATTCACCCCTCCACTTT. The chain couples TRBV7-9 to TRBJ1-6; D is unresolved. The CDR3 spans 15 residues. Germline V gene data show CDR1 as SEHNR and CDR2 as FQNEAQ (reference sequence). V lost 5 bases to trimming and J lost 4 bases, with 12 bases between them.

This clonotype was observed at least ten times. The chain uses TRBV3-1 and TRBJ2-1, with 9 bases fitting TRBD2. CDR1 and CDR2 from the germline V gene are LGHDT and YNNKEL (reference sequence). The CDR3 is 15 residues long. The V and J ends lost 2 bases and 2 bases, in that order; junction bases with no gene match: 1. This CDR3 is CASSQSGRPYNEQFF. DNA for the CDR3: TGTGCCAGCAGCCAAAGCGGGAGGCCCTACAATGAGCAGTTCTTC.

At least ten counts were recorded for this clonotype. This sequence joins TRBV28 and TRBJ1-2; D may be TRBD1 (6 bases). CDR1 MDHEN and CDR2 SYDVKM come from the germline V gene. This CDR3 contains 13 residues. V lost 5 bases and J 6 bases, leaving 13 bases between the germline ends. The CDR3 region has the DNA TGTGCCAGCAGTAGGGGGACACGAGATGGCTACACCTTC. As protein: CASSRGTRDGYTF.

The J gene is TRBJ2-1, the V gene TRBV28, with 11 bases identical to TRBD2. The CDR3 is made up of 15 amino acids. Looked up from germline, CDR1 is MDHEN and CDR2 is SYDVKM. The junction had 9 bases not matched to a gene; V was cut back by 8 bases and J by 6 bases. CDR3 nucleotide sequence: TGTGCCAGCGGTGAACTAGCGGGAGTTCTCAATGAGCAGTTCTTC. Protein sequence: CASGELAGVLNEQFF.

This clonotype was recorded at least ten times. The chain joins TRBV11-3 to TRBJ2-1, with TRBD2 matching 12 bases. The CDR3 has 18 amino acids. CDR1 and CDR2 (germline): SGHNT, YENEEA. V dropped 3 bases and J dropped 3; count of bases not matched to a gene: 9. The CDR3 here is CASSFPTSGRAGYNEQFF. CDR3 in DNA: TGTGCCAGCAGCTTCCCGACTAGCGGGAGAGCTGGCTACAATGAGCAGTTCTTC. The full variable domain, in which reference TRBV11-3 and TRBJ2-1 provide the parts outside the CDR3, is EAGVVQSPRYKIIEKKQPVAFWCNPISGHNTLYWYLQNLGQGPELLIRYENEEAVDDSQLPKDRFSAERLKGVDSTLKIQPAELGDSAVYLCASSFPTSGRAGYNEQFFGPGTRLTVL.

This clonotype was counted at least ten times. The chain carries TRBV6-1 and TRBJ2-7, with D perhaps TRBD1 or TRBD2 (5 bases each). Trimming stripped 3 bases from V and 2 bases from J, with 20 bases between. This CDR3 contains 17 residues. Looked up from germline, CDR1 is MNHNS and CDR2 is SASEGT. The CDR3 region has the DNA TGTGCCAGCAGTGAGCTAACGGGACCAACGCGGCCCTACGAGCAGTACTTC. Encoded protein: CASSELTGPTRPYEQYF.

This clonotype was recorded many times. The gene calls are TRBV13 and TRBJ2-3, with 9 bases that match TRBD2. V lost 5 bases to trimming and J lost 5 bases; unmatched junction nucleotides: 14. There are 17 residues in the CDR3. Germline CDR1 reads PRHDT; CDR2 reads FYEKMQ (reference sequence). CDR3 sequence (DNA): TGTGCCAGCAGCCCTGAGCGGGAGGTCCCCTCGGAAGATACGCAGTATTTT. Protein: CASSPEREVPSEDTQYF.

This clonotype was counted at least ten times. The V call is TRBV6-2 or TRBV6-3, the J call TRBJ2-1; TRBD2 agrees at 9 bases. Germline CDR1 is MNHEY and CDR2 is SVGEGT. The length of the CDR3 is 13 residues. Unmatched junction bases numbered 3, after V lost 6 bases and J lost 6 bases. CDR3 amino acids: CASRPTSGNEQFF. CDR3 nucleotide sequence: TGTGCCAGCAGACCGACTAGCGGCAATGAGCAGTTCTTC.

This clonotype was seen a few times. A much larger clone differs by one base, so this may be a read error. The chain has TRBV20-1 and TRBJ2-7; 7 positions agree with TRBD2. The V gene's germline CDR1 is DFQATT and CDR2 SNEGSKA (reference sequence). The CDR3 is 13 amino acids. As DNA, the CDR3 is TGCAGGCCCTTTCTAGCGGAAGTGGGAGAGCAGTACTTC. It codes for CRPFLAEVGEQYF.

The V call is TRBV10-3, the J call TRBJ2-2; a weak D match, TRBD1 (8 bases). CDR1 and CDR2 from the germline V gene are ENHRY and SYGVKD. The CDR3 contains 16 residues. Trimming removed 2 bases from V and 6 bases from J, with 16 bases in between. The CDR3 region has the DNA TGTGCCATCAGTGAGATCTACAGGGGGGGTTCCGGGGAGCTGTTTTTT. This encodes CAISEIYRGGSGELFF.

This clonotype was seen many times. The chain joins TRBV20-1 to TRBJ1-1; possibly TRBD1 for D (5 bases). Trimming took 3 bases from V and 4 from J, leaving 9 bases between them. This CDR3 has 12 amino acids. Germline loops: CDR1 DFQATT, CDR2 SNEGSKA (reference sequence). The CDR3 sequence is CSASQGPTEAFF. The CDR3 nucleotides read TGCAGTGCTAGTCAGGGCCCCACTGAAGCTTTCTTT.

This rearrangement joins TRBV20-1 to TRBJ1-4, with D perhaps matching TRBD1 (5 bases). V was clipped by 1 base and J by 4 bases, with 19 bases between them. The CDR3 sequence is 17 residues long. Germline CDR1 is DFQATT and CDR2 is SNEGSKA (reference sequence). The DNA of the CDR3 is TGCAGTGCTAGAGTGGGGGGAAAGGGGACGCGTAATGAAAAACTGTTTTTT. The encoded protein is CSARVGGKGTRNEKLFF.